The rows below give T cell receptor beta chains drawn from one sample of a study of vaccination and CD4 T cells after COVID-19. Their specific antigens are unknown. MiXCR was run by TCRdb on the PCR reads, yielding one entry per CDR3 protein. The sample yields some 10,000 distinct CDR3 sequences, about 45% seen once. Sequencing was carried out using CD4+ T cells from blood, cultured in vitro. The receptor source for this set is a human donor who had recovered from COVID-19. Both conserved end residues are trimmed from each CDR3. The order of the fields is J gene, V gene, D gene, CDR3 protein. The D gene is left open where the match is weak.

j_call: TRBJ1-5; v_call: TRBV12-3/TRBV12-4; d_call: NA; cdr3_aa: ASSADFPDQPQH
j_call: TRBJ1-4; v_call: TRBV11-2; d_call: NA; cdr3_aa: ASSSDFSTVYEKLF
j_call: TRBJ1-2; v_call: TRBV30; d_call: TRBD1; cdr3_aa: AWSIRQGGYGYT
j_call: TRBJ1-1; v_call: TRBV11-2; d_call: NA; cdr3_aa: ASSFVQGPRGTEAF
j_call: TRBJ1-4; v_call: TRBV19; d_call: NA; cdr3_aa: ASSVGQGRRTNEKLF
j_call: TRBJ1-4; v_call: TRBV18; d_call: NA; cdr3_aa: ASSPPTEGREKLF
j_call: TRBJ2-2; v_call: TRBV19; d_call: NA; cdr3_aa: ASSIARVGTGELF
j_call: TRBJ1-5; v_call: TRBV19; d_call: TRBD1; cdr3_aa: ASSIPPLTGGSPQH
j_call: TRBJ2-7; v_call: TRBV10-3; d_call: TRBD1; cdr3_aa: ATGGQGKTEQY
j_call: TRBJ1-5; v_call: TRBV12-3/TRBV12-4; d_call: NA; cdr3_aa: ASSRTENQPQH
j_call: TRBJ1-2; v_call: TRBV12-3/TRBV12-4; d_call: TRBD1; cdr3_aa: ASRMTGVYGYT
j_call: TRBJ1-1; v_call: TRBV7-8; d_call: TRBD1; cdr3_aa: ASSHQQGGAEAF
j_call: TRBJ1-1; v_call: TRBV19; d_call: NA; cdr3_aa: ASSMGAGDVTEAF
j_call: TRBJ2-1; v_call: TRBV5-4; d_call: NA; cdr3_aa: ASMIGGGPTDEQF
j_call: TRBJ1-1; v_call: TRBV7-9; d_call: NA; cdr3_aa: ASSSLGGGNTEAF
j_call: TRBJ2-2; v_call: TRBV19; d_call: NA; cdr3_aa: ASSALTGGQETGELF
j_call: TRBJ2-3; v_call: TRBV18; d_call: TRBD2; cdr3_aa: ASSPVGGGSDTQY
j_call: TRBJ1-6; v_call: TRBV7-2; d_call: NA; cdr3_aa: ASSLARDNSPLH
j_call: TRBJ2-2; v_call: TRBV20-1; d_call: TRBD1; cdr3_aa: SARDWGRQGDTGELF
j_call: TRBJ1-2; v_call: TRBV3-1; d_call: TRBD1; cdr3_aa: ASSQGTGGRGYT
j_call: TRBJ1-2; v_call: TRBV2; d_call: NA; cdr3_aa: ASSETTPS
j_call: TRBJ2-3; v_call: TRBV20-1; d_call: NA; cdr3_aa: SAMWGAGTDTQY
j_call: TRBJ1-1; v_call: TRBV6-2/TRBV6-3; d_call: NA; cdr3_aa: ASRSGPGVEAF
j_call: TRBJ2-3; v_call: TRBV7-9; d_call: NA; cdr3_aa: ASSLRGGSTDTQY
j_call: TRBJ2-3; v_call: TRBV20-1; d_call: NA; cdr3_aa: SATSTDTQY
j_call: TRBJ1-2; v_call: TRBV7-9; d_call: NA; cdr3_aa: ASSRPRGGYT
j_call: TRBJ2-2; v_call: TRBV9; d_call: NA; cdr3_aa: ASSVYQGGTGELF
j_call: TRBJ1-1; v_call: TRBV25-1; d_call: TRBD1; cdr3_aa: ASSEPHRGHTEAF